This entry is about one T cell receptor (beta chain). No conserved phenylalanine or tryptophan ends this CDR3, so it is likely a read error. CDR3 length: 13 residues. CDR1 and CDR2 from the germline V gene are SGHKS and YYEKEE (reference sequence). The data belong to a study of tumor-infiltrating lymphocytes in primary liver carcinoma. For blood RNA, unsorted whole blood served as the source, and germline DNA was extracted too. With around 450 ng total RNA as template and a constant-region primer, TCR beta cDNA was made. Three nested multiplex PCR rounds, a slightly modified ARM-PCR, produced the libraries for TCR beta. Primers for the first two PCR rounds were TRBV1-TRBV30 forward primers and a C-beta reverse primer (about 11 cycles per round). Using its own MiXCR run on the multiplex PCR reads, TCRdb lists one record per CDR3 protein. The table includes 300,000 to 400,000 distinct CDR3 sequences, approximately 65% detected once.

Source material: peripheral blood. The rearrangement joins TRBV5-5 to TRBJ1-2; D remains ambiguous. This TCR was recovered from a man aged 40-55 years with primary liver carcinoma and hepatitis B virus infection. CDR3 sequence: CANSLEPGYGYTL. Written as DNA, the CDR3 is TGTGCCAACAGCTTGGAGCCAGGCTATGGCTACACCCTC.